The sequence of this TCR beta chain was determined in a study of blood T cell repertoires in COVID-19. Study summary: Nucleic acid was either cDNA or gDNA, and it came from T cells, B-cell-depleted T cells, or PBMCs.

Sequencing used immunoSEQ multiplex PCR; TCRdb keeps in-frame clones, though not all of them. The sample contains some 340,000 clones, 85% of which appear only once. Germline lookup yields CDR1 MDHEN and CDR2 SYDVKM. The trim removed 1 base at V and 8 bases at J, leaving 21 bases unmatched. CDR3 length: 20 amino acids. The specimen sequenced was peripheral blood. The TCR sequence derives from a woman in her late teens or twenties with acute or convalescent COVID-19. This rearrangement joins TRBV28 to TRBJ2-1, with 9 bases fitting TRBD2. The CDR3 sequence: CASSLYSGMALAGLKHEQFF. CDR3 bases: TGTGCCAGCAGTTTATATTCGGGTATGGCGCTAGCGGGACTTAAGCATGAGCAGTTCTTC.